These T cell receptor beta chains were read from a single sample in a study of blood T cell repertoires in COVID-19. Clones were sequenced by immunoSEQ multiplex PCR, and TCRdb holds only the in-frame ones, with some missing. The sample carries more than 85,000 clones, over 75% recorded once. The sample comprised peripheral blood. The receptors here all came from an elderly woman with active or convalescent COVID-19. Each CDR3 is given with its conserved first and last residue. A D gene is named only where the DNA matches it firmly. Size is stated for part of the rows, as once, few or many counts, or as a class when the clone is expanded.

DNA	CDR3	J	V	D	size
TGTGCCAGCAGTGAAGTAAGAACAGGGGGCATGGAGACCCAGTACTTC	CASSEVRTGGMETQYF	TRBJ2-5	TRBV2	TRBD1	once
TGCGCCAGCAGCCCGAATGGGCGGGGATCCACAGATACGCAGTATTTT	CASSPNGRGSTDTQYF	TRBJ2-3	TRBV4-3	-	-
TGTGCCAGCAGTGCCCCAGGGAAGTCAGTATATGGCTACACCTTC	CASSAPGKSVYGYTF	TRBJ1-2	TRBV28	-	few
TGTGCCAGCTCACCAGCGTTTAATTCACCCCTCCACTTT	CASSPAFNSPLHF	TRBJ1-6	TRBV18	-	once
TGTGCCAGCAGTGAAGCTTCTCTAAGTACGCAGTATTTT	CASSEASLSTQYF	TRBJ2-3	TRBV2	-	-
TGTGCCAGCAGCCCGGGGACTAGCGGGCCTTCCTACGAGCAGTACTTC	CASSPGTSGPSYEQYF	TRBJ2-7	TRBV7-9	TRBD2	-
TGCGCCAGCAGCCAAGAAGCCGGGGGGGTCCCCACAGATACGCAGTATTTT	CASSQEAGGVPTDTQYF	TRBJ2-3	TRBV4-1	TRBD2	-
TGTGCCAGCAGGCGGCCGGGACTCCGTAATTCACCCCTCCACTTT	CASRRPGLRNSPLHF	TRBJ1-6	TRBV5-5	-	-
TGCAGCGTTGAAGAACCCGACCGACGGGTCCAAGAGACCCAGTACTTC	CSVEEPDRRVQETQYF	TRBJ2-5	TRBV29-1	-	-
TGTGCCAGCAGCATAAACGAGGGTTCCGACACCGGGGAGCTGTTTTTT	CASSINEGSDTGELFF	TRBJ2-2	TRBV6-4	-	few
TGTGCCAGCAGCTTGGTTTGGGGACAGGCTGACGCTGAAGCTTTCTTT	CASSLVWGQADAEAFF	TRBJ1-1	TRBV5-6	TRBD1	-
TGCGCCAGCAGCGTCCTCCCGGGACTAGTTCTAGATACGCAGTATTTT	CASSVLPGLVLDTQYF	TRBJ2-3	TRBV4-1	TRBD2	-
TGTGCCAGCAGCCCCTCGACTAGCGGGATCTACAATGAGCAGTTCTTC	CASSPSTSGIYNEQFF	TRBJ2-1	TRBV7-6	TRBD2	-
TGTGCCAGCGAAAAGGGGTTGAACACCGGGGAGCTGTTTTTT	CASEKGLNTGELFF	TRBJ2-2	TRBV5-4	-	few
TGCGCCAGCAGCTTGTCGATTCGGGGGGGACTAGCCTCCTACGAGCAGTACTTC	CASSLSIRGGLASYEQYF	TRBJ2-7	TRBV5-1	TRBD2	once
TGTGCCAGCAGCTCCCAGGGAGCGGGAGGGTGGGGTGAGCAGTTCTTC	CASSSQGAGGWGEQFF	TRBJ2-1	TRBV7-3	TRBD2	-
TGTGCCAGCACCCCTTCCGGGGTGTACAATGAGCAGTTCTTC	CASTPSGVYNEQFF	TRBJ2-1	TRBV7-8	-	-
TGTGCCAGCATAAAACAGGGTCTTTACAATGAGCAGTTCTTC	CASIKQGLYNEQFF	TRBJ2-1	TRBV27	-	-
TGTGCCAGCAGCCAAGTTCTCAGTGGTCAGCCCCAGCATTTT	CASSQVLSGQPQHF	TRBJ1-5	TRBV4-2	-	-
TGCGCCAGCACGACGCAGGGTGTGGGCGCCAAAAACATTCAGTACTTC	CASTTQGVGAKNIQYF	TRBJ2-4	TRBV5-1	-	hyperexpanded
TGTGCCAGCAGTGAAGCGCGACAGGCTGGCTACACCTTC	CASSEARQAGYTF	TRBJ1-2	TRBV2	-	once
TGCAGCGCTCCACAGGGAAGCCAAGAGACCCAGTACTTC	CSAPQGSQETQYF	TRBJ2-5	TRBV29-1	-	-
TGCGCCAGCTGGCCGGGCGGGAGTACGTACAATGAGCAGTTCTTC	CASWPGGSTYNEQFF	TRBJ2-1	TRBV5-1	TRBD2	-
TGCAGCGTTGAACTTACGTCGAGCCTAGGCCCCGGGGAGCTGTTTTTT	CSVELTSSLGPGELFF	TRBJ2-2	TRBV29-1	-	many
TGTGCCAGCAGCTACCGGGACTTCTACAATGAGCAGTTCTTC	CASSYRDFYNEQFF	TRBJ2-1	TRBV7-8	-	-
TGTGCCAGCAGTGAGTCCGGGGACAGGGCGAATGGCTACACCTTC	CASSESGDRANGYTF	TRBJ1-2	TRBV6-4	TRBD1	few
TGTGCCAGCAGCTTAGCGGGGACTAGGGGAAACATTCAGTACTTC	CASSLAGTRGNIQYF	TRBJ2-4	TRBV7-9	TRBD2	-